This TCR beta chain derives from a study of blood T cell repertoires in COVID-19. Residents of about two dozen US areas, aged roughly 18 to 89 years, made up the participants. CDR1 is LGHNA, CDR2 YNFKEQ, per germline. V was trimmed by 1 base and J by 1 base, leaving 5 bases between them. There are 13 residues in the CDR3. Assay used: immunoSEQ multiplex PCR; TCRdb lists only in-frame clones, some missing. The sample gives about 270,000 clones, 75% to 90% of which show up once; roughly 2.5% is in the top ten. The chain recombines TRBV4-2 with TRBJ2-7; D remains ambiguous. The specimen was PBMCs or T cells enriched from blood (not recorded which). This sequence originates from a woman younger than 35 who had recovered from COVID-19. CDR3 sequence reads: CASSQAKSYEQYF. Here the CDR3 DNA reads TGTGCCAGCAGCCAAGCTAAGTCCTACGAGCAGTACTTC.